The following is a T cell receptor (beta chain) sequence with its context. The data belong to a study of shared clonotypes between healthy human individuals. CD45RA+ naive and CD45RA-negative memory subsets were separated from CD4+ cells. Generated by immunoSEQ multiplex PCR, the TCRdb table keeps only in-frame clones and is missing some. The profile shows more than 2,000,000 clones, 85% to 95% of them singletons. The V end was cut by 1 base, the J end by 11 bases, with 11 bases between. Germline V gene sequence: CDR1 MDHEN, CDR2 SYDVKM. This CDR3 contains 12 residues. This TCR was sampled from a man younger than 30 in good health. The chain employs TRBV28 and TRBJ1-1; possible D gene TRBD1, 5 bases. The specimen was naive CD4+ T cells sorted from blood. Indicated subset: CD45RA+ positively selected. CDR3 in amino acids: CASSLLGRGAFF. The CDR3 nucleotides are TGTGCCAGCAGTTTATTGGGACGGGGGGCTTTCTTT.